The rows below give T cell receptor beta chains drawn from one sample of a study of T cell repertoires in cytomegalovirus infection. TCRdb analysed the reads with MiXCR anew, one entry per CDR3 protein. The table shows around 750,000 distinct CDR3 sequences, with around a third occurring only once. The antigens for these receptors are not known. The starting material was cultured CD8+ T cells from PBMCs, obtained from culture after CMV antigen stimulation. These receptors originate from a human donor in good health (CMV status not recorded). Some clones in this sample may be carry-over from other donors' samples. Each CDR3 is given without its conserved first and last residue. Fields, in order: clone size, J gene, V gene, CDR3 protein. Some rows have no size entry. The others give once, few or many, or a class for an expanded clone.

abundance: .; j_gene: TRBJ1-1; v_gene: TRBV11-2; CDR3aa: ASSFWVRQKNTEAF
abundance: .; j_gene: TRBJ2-1; v_gene: TRBV4-2; CDR3aa: ASSPRGGGAYNEQF
abundance: .; j_gene: TRBJ1-5; v_gene: TRBV20-1; CDR3aa: SARGLGTGSNQPQH
abundance: .; j_gene: TRBJ2-3; v_gene: TRBV5-4; CDR3aa: ASSLALAGGRFGTDTQY
abundance: .; j_gene: TRBJ1-1; v_gene: TRBV25-1; CDR3aa: ASVDLLGLNGF
abundance: many; j_gene: TRBJ2-1; v_gene: TRBV7-8; CDR3aa: ASCLGTGFPPYNEQF
abundance: .; j_gene: TRBJ2-1; v_gene: TRBV5-6; CDR3aa: ASSYPGQGLKGNEQF
abundance: .; j_gene: TRBJ2-3; v_gene: TRBV2; CDR3aa: ASSARDRAANTQY
abundance: .; j_gene: TRBJ2-3; v_gene: TRBV20-1; CDR3aa: SARTSTDTQY
abundance: .; j_gene: TRBJ1-6; v_gene: TRBV3-1; CDR3aa: ASSPKAWTENSPLH
abundance: once; j_gene: TRBJ2-5; v_gene: TRBV4-3; CDR3aa: ASRPIPAGDYQEAQY
abundance: .; j_gene: TRBJ1-1; v_gene: TRBV27; CDR3aa: ASRYGGYTEAF
abundance: .; j_gene: TRBJ1-2; v_gene: TRBV13; CDR3aa: ASSFNTGPSYGYT
abundance: few; j_gene: TRBJ1-4; v_gene: TRBV5-6; CDR3aa: ASSLSMATNEKLF
abundance: .; j_gene: TRBJ2-1; v_gene: TRBV6-5; CDR3aa: ASSYSRLTEGF
abundance: few; j_gene: TRBJ1-1; v_gene: TRBV2; CDR3aa: ASSEADRGRTEAF
abundance: .; j_gene: TRBJ2-3; v_gene: TRBV7-9; CDR3aa: ASSSPLSDTQY
abundance: few; j_gene: TRBJ1-5; v_gene: TRBV6-5; CDR3aa: ASSSGAGHRQPQH
abundance: few; j_gene: TRBJ1-5; v_gene: TRBV7-2; CDR3aa: ASSQTGGRNQPQH
abundance: few; j_gene: TRBJ1-1; v_gene: TRBV7-9; CDR3aa: ASSTSGTTEAF
abundance: few; j_gene: TRBJ2-1; v_gene: TRBV7-6; CDR3aa: ASSVLGGNEQF
abundance: .; j_gene: TRBJ2-4; v_gene: TRBV7-9; CDR3aa: ASSFRDLGGIQY
abundance: once; j_gene: TRBJ2-2; v_gene: TRBV11-2; CDR3aa: ASSLGIAGPLGAGELF
abundance: few; j_gene: TRBJ1-6; v_gene: TRBV12-3/TRBV12-4; CDR3aa: ASSWGRPNSPLH
abundance: .; j_gene: TRBJ1-2; v_gene: TRBV27; CDR3aa: ASRAGGSYGYT
abundance: .; j_gene: TRBJ2-2; v_gene: TRBV7-6; CDR3aa: ASSSGADTGELF
abundance: many; j_gene: TRBJ2-7; v_gene: TRBV7-9; CDR3aa: ASSSGDTVFEQY
abundance: .; j_gene: TRBJ1-6; v_gene: TRBV12-3/TRBV12-4; CDR3aa: ASSLNTYRGSLASPLH
abundance: few; j_gene: TRBJ2-2; v_gene: TRBV7-9; CDR3aa: ASSLVGGTLTGELF
abundance: .; j_gene: TRBJ1-2; v_gene: TRBV7-6; CDR3aa: ASSTRDRASEIGYT
abundance: .; j_gene: TRBJ1-3; v_gene: TRBV7-9; CDR3aa: TSSQGQTSGNTIY
abundance: .; j_gene: TRBJ2-1; v_gene: TRBV4-3; CDR3aa: ASSQAALGVPNEQF
abundance: .; j_gene: TRBJ1-6; v_gene: TRBV12-3/TRBV12-4; CDR3aa: ASRPDRVVSPLH
abundance: few; j_gene: TRBJ1-1; v_gene: TRBV6-6; CDR3aa: ASSYPDRLQGDTEAF
abundance: .; j_gene: TRBJ1-5; v_gene: TRBV12-3/TRBV12-4; CDR3aa: ASSSLWTGGQPQH
abundance: .; j_gene: TRBJ2-3; v_gene: TRBV28; CDR3aa: ASSYQRGEDTQY
abundance: .; j_gene: TRBJ2-4; v_gene: TRBV12-3/TRBV12-4; CDR3aa: ASSLSPGGNIQY
abundance: many; j_gene: TRBJ2-7; v_gene: TRBV11-1; CDR3aa: ASSFDRDRGTYEQY
abundance: .; j_gene: TRBJ1-1; v_gene: TRBV28; CDR3aa: ASSPEIGRDYPEAF
abundance: .; j_gene: TRBJ2-3; v_gene: TRBV20-1; CDR3aa: SASWDLDGEGTDTQY
abundance: many; j_gene: TRBJ1-1; v_gene: TRBV12-3/TRBV12-4; CDR3aa: ASTPPNTGTEAF
abundance: few; j_gene: TRBJ1-2; v_gene: TRBV5-6; CDR3aa: ASSSRTDSYGYT
abundance: .; j_gene: TRBJ1-2; v_gene: TRBV29-1; CDR3aa: SVDRGVFGYT
abundance: few; j_gene: TRBJ1-5; v_gene: TRBV27; CDR3aa: ASSFAGADQPQH